This TCR beta chain was identified during a study of blood T cell repertoires in COVID-19. The CDR3 spans 14 residues. The germline gives CDR1 SGHTA, CDR2 FQGNSA. The V gene end was trimmed by 6 bases and the J gene end by 8 bases; junction bases not matched to a gene: 10. This clone showed up just a few times. Here immunoSEQ multiplex PCR was the method, and the copy in TCRdb shows in-frame clones only, minus some. The profile shows more than 70,000 clones, less than 90% of them singletons. The chain links TRBV7-2 to TRBJ2-1; 7 bases match TRBD2. The TCR sequence derives from a man aged 55 to 70 with acute or convalescent COVID-19. The material sequenced was peripheral blood. The DNA for the CDR3 is TGTGCCAGCAGAGGACTAGATTTCTTTCATGAGCAGTTCTTC. The encoded protein is CASRGLDFFHEQFF.